This paragraph reports one TCR beta chain. This clonotype occurred many times. Its recognized antigen is unknown. The junction departs from the called germline gene at one end, perhaps through a read error. The CDR3 goes from the cysteine to the phenylalanine over 13 residues. Only CDR3 DNA is held: 39 bases, read in frame from base 1. CDR1 and CDR2 are drawn from the germline V gene (reference sequence): SSHAT, FNYEAQ. The library relied on multiplex PCR. TCRdb shows the sequencer as Illumina HiSeq 4000. iRepertoire HTBI primers and Arm-PCR amplification of CDR3 regions were used to construct TCR beta libraries. Gel purification was performed on PCR products prior to sequencing. The study's own analysis went as follows. Gene usage analysis of CDR3 amino acid clonotypes relied on the approximately 68 TRBV and more than twelve TRBJ segments identified across samples. Filtered high-quality paired reads were merged into contigs using COPE and FqMerger. BLAST was used to align contigs to IMGT TRBV, TRBD and TRBJ reference genes, with CDR3 defined following IMGT. Clonotypes above 0.1% frequency were classified as highly expanded clones. Repertoire diversity was measured by Shannon entropy, and V-J evenness by the Gini coefficient. A clonotype was considered public if more than one individual shared it. The public reads were reprocessed in TCRdb via fastp at Q25 and MiXCR, keeping in-frame beta chains. When rows share a CDR3 protein, they turn into one entry using the most common DNA and genes. TCRdb, not the authors, supplied the V and J calls. Recorded for this sample are roughly 560,000 distinct CDR3 sequences; 12% of them occurred a single time. The top ten hold more than 8% of the sample.

The time point label here, explained by the study, means: newly diagnosed GD, antithyroid drugs for less than 3 months. For both TCR sequencing and RNA sequencing, RNA was extracted from PBMCs using TRIzol. The diagnosis of Graves' disease followed American Thyroid Association guidelines. The patients came from an endocrinology department in Xi'an, China. Each patient gave 8.5 to 9.5 milliliters of peripheral blood, collected in an EDTA anticoagulant tube. Ficoll Paque Plus density gradient separation was used to isolate PBMCs, and no further T cell sorting was done. An Agilent 2100 Bioanalyzer and agarose gel were used to check RNA quality, while a NanoDrop 2000 measured RNA concentration. This entry comes from a study of regulatory T cells in long-lasting Graves disease (TCRdb year 2021). Notes on the research overall: Patients with newly diagnosed Graves' disease had been on antithyroid drugs for under 3 months. Persistent Graves' disease patients were compared with newly diagnosed Graves' disease patients by peripheral blood TCR sequencing and RNA sequencing. The study was conducted in China and was registered as a clinical trial. A total of 35 or so samples underwent TCR sequencing: about 13 from persistent and about 20 from newly diagnosed Graves' disease patients. Paper-wide results and their limitations: The small sample size was acknowledged by the authors as a limitation that may reduce accuracy. The study examined only peripheral blood because the primary lesion, thyroid tissue, could not be accessed. TRBV28, TRBJ1-2 and TRBJ2-5 were preferentially used in persistent disease, while TRBV20-1 and TRBJ2-1 were favored in newly diagnosed disease. Lower TCR Shannon entropy and fewer highly expanded clones were observed in persistent Graves' disease patients than in newly diagnosed patients, which suggested clonal expansion. Sequencing and analysis were restricted to the TCR beta chain. Patients with persistent disease shared more public clonotypes (over 2,500) than newly diagnosed patients did (more than 900).

The same data also went into a second study, on T cells in Graves' hyperthyroidism and ophthalmopathy. As that second study puts it: Stable Graves' hyperthyroidism was defined as no progression to ophthalmopathy during 18 months of follow-up. Hyperthyroidism patients were newly diagnosed, had a disease duration of under 2 months, and were aged 18 to 65 years. The study excluded patients with uncontrolled infections, other autoimmune diseases, pregnancy or lactation. Diagnoses were established on the basis of clinical symptoms, serum thyroxine and TRAb, thyroid ultrasound, and orbital computed tomography. The first round of RT-PCR for the TCR CDR3 was performed with the HTBI primer set and the Qiagen OneStep RT-PCR kit. Most expanded thyroid clonotypes (frequency above 0.001) were also detected in blood, a finding suggesting that blood repertoires may reflect thyroid immune responses. A 13 V-J signature model separated ophthalmopathy from stable hyperthyroidism, with about 90% sensitivity and roughly 84% specificity in cross-validation and 80%/75% in testing. In validation, the model predicted progression to ophthalmopathy with roughly 70% sensitivity and less than 75% specificity, a median of about 6 months before onset. To identify distinguishing TCR V-J signatures, a discovery cohort of 100 patients was used, comprising approximately 40 with Graves' ophthalmopathy and 57 with stable Graves' hyperthyroidism. Prospective prediction of ophthalmopathy was tested in an independent validation cohort of under 20 hyperthyroidism patients and 15 to 17 patients who later progressed to ophthalmopathy. The 90 or so discovery patients were randomly split 7:3 into training and test sets. In addition, the study compared T-cell repertoires in thyroid tissue and in blood from five or six Graves' hyperthyroidism patients. After blood sampling, hyperthyroidism patients were treated with methimazole at a starting dose of 30 mg daily, and ophthalmopathy patients were treated with high-dose intravenous methylprednisolone. Libraries were constructed in a second round of multiplex PCR, after which size selection and purification were performed. Libraries were sequenced paired-end with 100 bp reads on an Illumina HiSeq2000. SOAPnuke was used to process the raw data, throwing out any read that contained adapters or uncalled bases, had a mean Phred below 15, or lacked an exact constant-primer or identifier match. High-quality paired reads were merged with COPE v1.2.5, and unique nucleotide sequences were defined as clonotypes. MiTCR v1.1 was used to align the clonotypes against IMGT TRBV, TRBD and TRBJ reference segments. Only V-J combinations with frequency above 0.0001, covering 98% to 99.2% of repertoires, were analysed. The TCS score was defined as the ratio of F50 (clonal expansion) to E x V (chaos), calculated using BLOSUM62-based TCRdist between CDR3 peptides within each V-J. Welch's t-statistics and random forest reduced around 520 V-J features to around 14, which were used in a naive Bayes classifier (R e1071). Sample size was not statistically predetermined, and investigators were not blinded to group allocation. The paper describes TCR Vbeta CDR3 sequencing of around 140 peripheral blood samples, made up of under 50 ophthalmopathy patients, 70 to 80 hyperthyroidism patients and approximately 17 progressor patients.

This TCR was sampled from a woman aged 25 to 45 with Graves disease. Donor details come from another sample of the same person, matched by shared clones. The input for sequencing was peripheral blood mononuclear cells (PBMCs), taken at new diagnosis, from a patient treated with antithyroid drugs. The rearrangement combines TRBV7-7 with TRBJ2-1, with no confidently assigned D gene. The CDR3 sequence is CASSLVPGDEQFF. DNA sequence: TGTGCTAGCAGCTTAGTTCCTGGCGATGAGCAGTTCTTC.